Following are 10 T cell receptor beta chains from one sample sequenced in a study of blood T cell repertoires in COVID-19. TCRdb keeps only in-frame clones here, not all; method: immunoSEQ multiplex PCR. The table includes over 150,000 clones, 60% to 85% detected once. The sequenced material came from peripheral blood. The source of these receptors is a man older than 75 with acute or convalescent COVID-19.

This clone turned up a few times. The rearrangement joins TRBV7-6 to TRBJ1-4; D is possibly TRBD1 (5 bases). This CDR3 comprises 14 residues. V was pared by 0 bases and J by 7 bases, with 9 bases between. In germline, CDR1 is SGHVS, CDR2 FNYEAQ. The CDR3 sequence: CASSLAGASEKLFF. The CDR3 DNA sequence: TGTGCCAGCAGCTTAGCAGGGGCCTCTGAAAAACTGTTTTTT.

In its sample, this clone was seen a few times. CDR3 sequence reads: CASSLNLAEKQFF. DNA of the CDR3: TGTGCCAGCAGCTTAAATCTAGCGGAAAAGCAGTTCTTC. The V and J genes are TRBV11-3 and TRBJ2-1, with 7 bases identical to TRBD2. Losses at the gene ends were 2 bases for V and 11 bases for J; bases not matched to a gene: 6. Germline V gene sequence: CDR1 SGHNT, CDR2 YENEEA. The CDR3 is 13 amino acids.

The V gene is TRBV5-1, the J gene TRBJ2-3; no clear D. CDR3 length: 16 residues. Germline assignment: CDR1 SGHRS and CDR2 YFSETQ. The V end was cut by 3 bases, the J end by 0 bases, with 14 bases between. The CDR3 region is CASSSRHIPSTDTQYF. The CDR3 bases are TGCGCCAGCAGCTCAAGACATATTCCTAGCACAGATACGCAGTATTTT.

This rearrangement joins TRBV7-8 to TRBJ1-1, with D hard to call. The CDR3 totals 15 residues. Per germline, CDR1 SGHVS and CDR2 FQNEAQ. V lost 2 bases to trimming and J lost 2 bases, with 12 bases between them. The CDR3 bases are TGTGCCAGCAGCTTATCTTCAGGCCATAACACTGAAGCTTTCTTT. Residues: CASSLSSGHNTEAFF.

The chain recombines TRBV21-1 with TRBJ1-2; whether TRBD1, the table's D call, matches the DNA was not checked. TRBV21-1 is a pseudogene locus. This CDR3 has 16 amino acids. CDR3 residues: CASSNGQGTANYGYTF. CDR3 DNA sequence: TGTGCCAGCAGCAATGGACAGGGAACAGCTAACTATGGCTACACCTTC.

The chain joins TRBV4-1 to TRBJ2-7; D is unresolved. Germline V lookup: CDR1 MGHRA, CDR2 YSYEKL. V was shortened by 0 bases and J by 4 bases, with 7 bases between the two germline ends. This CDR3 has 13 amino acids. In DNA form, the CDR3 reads TGCGCCAGCAGCCAAGAAATCAGGTACGAGCAGTACGTC. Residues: CASSQEIRYEQYV.

The CDR3 reads CAWSPPGGGYEKLFF. CDR3 DNA: TGTGCCTGGAGTCCCCCGGGAGGCGGTTACGAAAAACTGTTTTTT. This chain connects TRBV30 to TRBJ1-4; D is undetermined. CDR1 GTSNPN and CDR2 SVGIG come from the germline V gene (reference sequence). This CDR3 region has 15 residues. With 2 bases removed from V and 8 bases from J, the gap between germline ends came to 18 bases.

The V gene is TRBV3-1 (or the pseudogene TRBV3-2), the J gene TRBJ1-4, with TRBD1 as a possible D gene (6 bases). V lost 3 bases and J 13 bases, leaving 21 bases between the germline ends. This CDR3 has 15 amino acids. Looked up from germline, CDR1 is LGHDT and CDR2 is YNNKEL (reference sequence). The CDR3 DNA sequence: TGTGCCAGCAGCCAGCAGGCAGGGGTTAATGAAGGACTGTTTTTT. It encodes CASSQQAGVNEGLFF.

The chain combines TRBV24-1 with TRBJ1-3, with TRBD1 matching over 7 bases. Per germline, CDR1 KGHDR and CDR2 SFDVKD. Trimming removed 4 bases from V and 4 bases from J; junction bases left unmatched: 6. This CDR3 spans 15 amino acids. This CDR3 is CATSEAGGTGNTIYF. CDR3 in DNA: TGTGCCACCAGTGAGGCAGGGGGTACCGGAAACACCATATATTTT.

The CDR3 nucleotides read TGTGCCAGCCCCCCGGCAGGGTACCTGAACACTGAAGCTTTCTTT. It translates to CASPPAGYLNTEAFF. The chain carries TRBV6-5 and TRBJ1-1, with TRBD1 as a possible D gene (5 bases). The CDR3 has 15 amino acids. Trimming took 8 bases from V and 0 from J, leaving 16 bases between them. Germline CDR1 reads MNHEY; CDR2 reads SVGAGI.